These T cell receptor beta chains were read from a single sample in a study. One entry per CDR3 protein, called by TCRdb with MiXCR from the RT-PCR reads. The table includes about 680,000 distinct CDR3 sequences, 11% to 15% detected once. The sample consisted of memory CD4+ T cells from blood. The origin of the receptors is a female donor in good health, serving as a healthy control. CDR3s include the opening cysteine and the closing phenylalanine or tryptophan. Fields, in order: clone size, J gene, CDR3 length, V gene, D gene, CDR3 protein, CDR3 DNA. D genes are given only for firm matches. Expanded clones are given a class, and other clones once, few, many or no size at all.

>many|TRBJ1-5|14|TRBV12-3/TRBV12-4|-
CASSLADLNQPQHF
TGTGCCAGCAGTTTGGCGGACCTTAATCAGCCCCAGCATTTT
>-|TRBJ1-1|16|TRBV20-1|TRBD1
CSAGRPGTGKNTEAFF
TGCAGTGCTGGTCGTCCCGGGACAGGGAAGAACACTGAAGCTTTCTTT
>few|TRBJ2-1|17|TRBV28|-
CASSPWSGQAAYNEQFF
TGTGCCAGCAGCCCTTGGTCAGGTCAGGCAGCGTACAATGAGCAGTTCTTC
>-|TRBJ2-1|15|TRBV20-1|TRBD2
CSARDPSGGASEQFF
TGCAGTGCTAGAGATCCTAGCGGGGGGGCCAGTGAGCAGTTCTTC
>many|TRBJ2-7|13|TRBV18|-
CASSSGIDREQYF
TGTGCCAGCTCCTCAGGGATAGATCGGGAGCAGTACTTC
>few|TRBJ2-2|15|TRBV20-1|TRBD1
CSASRQGANTGELFF
TGCAGTGCTAGCCGGCAGGGGGCGAACACCGGGGAGCTGTTTTTT
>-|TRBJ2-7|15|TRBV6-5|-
CASSYRGGGTYEQYF
TGTGCCAGCAGTTACCGGGGAGGGGGGACCTACGAGCAGTACTTC
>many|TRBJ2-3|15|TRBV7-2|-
CASSRSGTFTDTQYF
TGTGCCAGCAGCCGAAGCGGTACTTTCACAGATACGCAGTATTTT
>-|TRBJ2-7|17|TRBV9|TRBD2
CASSVGGPSGYFYEQYF
TGTGCCAGCAGCGTAGGGGGTCCTAGCGGGTATTTCTACGAGCAGTACTTC
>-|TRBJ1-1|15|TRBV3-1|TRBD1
CASRPLGQENTEAFF
TGTGCCAGCAGGCCCCTGGGACAGGAGAACACTGAAGCTTTCTTT
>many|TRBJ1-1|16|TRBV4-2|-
CASSQDPDGSYTEAFF
TGTGCCAGCAGCCAAGATCCGGACGGATCGTACACTGAAGCTTTCTTT
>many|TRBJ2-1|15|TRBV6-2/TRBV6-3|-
CASSPISREGSEQFF
TGTGCCAGCAGTCCCATTTCGCGGGAAGGTAGTGAGCAGTTCTTC
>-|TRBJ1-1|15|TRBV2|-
CASTSVAGAGTEAFF
TGTGCCAGCACCAGCGTGGCGGGGGCCGGCACTGAAGCTTTCTTT
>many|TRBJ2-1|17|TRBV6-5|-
CASSYSGSSSSYNEQFF
TGTGCCAGCAGTTACTCGGGTAGCTCTAGCTCCTACAATGAGCAGTTCTTC
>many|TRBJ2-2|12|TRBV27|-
CASTGRGGELFF
TGTGCCAGCACGGGGCGGGGCGGGGAGCTGTTTTTT
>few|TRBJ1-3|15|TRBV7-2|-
CASSLDGLAGNTIYF
TGTGCCAGCAGCTTAGATGGGTTGGCTGGAAACACCATATATTTT
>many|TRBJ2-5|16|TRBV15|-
CATSRAPSEGAETQYF
TGTGCCACCAGCAGAGCCCCTTCGGAGGGGGCGGAGACCCAGTACTTC
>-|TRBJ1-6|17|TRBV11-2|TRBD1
CASSLYLTGTYNSPLHF
TGTGCCAGCAGCCTCTATCTGACAGGGACCTATAATTCACCCCTCCACTTT
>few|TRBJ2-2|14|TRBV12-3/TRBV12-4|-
CASSFREFTGELFF
TGTGCCAGCAGTTTTAGGGAATTCACCGGGGAGCTGTTTTTT
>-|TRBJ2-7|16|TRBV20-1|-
CSARDPQASLLYEQYF
TGCAGTGCTAGAGATCCCCAGGCCAGCCTATTATACGAGCAGTACTTC
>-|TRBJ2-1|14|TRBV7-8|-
CASSLAGKVGEQFF
TGTGCCAGCAGCTTAGCCGGCAAGGTCGGTGAGCAGTTCTTC
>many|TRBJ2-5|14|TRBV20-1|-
CSASGGASVQTQYF
TGCAGTGCTAGTGGAGGGGCGAGTGTGCAGACCCAGTACTTC
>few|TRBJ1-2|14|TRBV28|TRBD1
CASRFTGGEYGYTF
TGTGCCAGCAGATTCACAGGGGGCGAGTATGGCTACACCTTC
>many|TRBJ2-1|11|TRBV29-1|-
CSTSEGHEQFF
TGCAGCACAAGCGAAGGTCATGAGCAGTTCTTC